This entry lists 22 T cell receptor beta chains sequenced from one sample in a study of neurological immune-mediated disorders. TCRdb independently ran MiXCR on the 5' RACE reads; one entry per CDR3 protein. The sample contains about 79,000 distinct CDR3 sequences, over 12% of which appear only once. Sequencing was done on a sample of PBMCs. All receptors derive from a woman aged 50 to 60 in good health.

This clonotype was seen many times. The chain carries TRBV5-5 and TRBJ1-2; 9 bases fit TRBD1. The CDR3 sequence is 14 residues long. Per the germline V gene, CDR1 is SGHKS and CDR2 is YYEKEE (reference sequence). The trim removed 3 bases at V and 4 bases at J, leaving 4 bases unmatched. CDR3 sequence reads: CASSSGTGRYGYTF. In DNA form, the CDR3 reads TGTGCCAGCAGCTCCGGGACAGGGCGCTATGGCTACACCTTC.

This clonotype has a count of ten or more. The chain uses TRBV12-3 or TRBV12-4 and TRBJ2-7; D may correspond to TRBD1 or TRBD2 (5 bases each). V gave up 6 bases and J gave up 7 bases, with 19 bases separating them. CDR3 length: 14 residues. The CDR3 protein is CASSNPGTTIEQYF. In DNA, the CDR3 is TGTGCCAGCAGCAACCCCGGGACGACTATAGAGCAGTACTTC.

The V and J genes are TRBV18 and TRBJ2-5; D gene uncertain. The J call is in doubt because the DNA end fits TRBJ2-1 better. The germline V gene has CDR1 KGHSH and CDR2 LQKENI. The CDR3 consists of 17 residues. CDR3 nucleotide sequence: TGTGCCAGCTCACCACCGATGATAGAAGTGGATTACAATGAGCAGTTCTTC. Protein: CASSPPMIEVDYNEQFF.

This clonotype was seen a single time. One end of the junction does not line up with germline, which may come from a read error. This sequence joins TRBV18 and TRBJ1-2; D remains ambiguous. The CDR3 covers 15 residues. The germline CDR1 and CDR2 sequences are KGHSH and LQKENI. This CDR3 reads CPSSPNLEAGYGYTF. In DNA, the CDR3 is TGTCCCAGCTCACCAAACCTCGAAGCGGGCTATGGCTACACCTTC.

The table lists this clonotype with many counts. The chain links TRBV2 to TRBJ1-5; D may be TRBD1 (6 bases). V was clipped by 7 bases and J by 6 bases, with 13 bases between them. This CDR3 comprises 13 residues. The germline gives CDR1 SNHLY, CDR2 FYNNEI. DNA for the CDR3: TGTGCCAGCAACCGAGGGGGGGTTCAGCCCCAGCATTTT. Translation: CASNRGGVQPQHF.

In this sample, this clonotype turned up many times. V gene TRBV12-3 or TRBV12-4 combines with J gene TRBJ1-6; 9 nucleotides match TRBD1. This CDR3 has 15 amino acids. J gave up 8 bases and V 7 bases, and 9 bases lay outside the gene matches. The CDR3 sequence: CASTRRQGVDSPLHF. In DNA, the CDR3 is TGTGCCAGCACCCGGAGACAGGGGGTTGATTCACCCCTCCACTTT.

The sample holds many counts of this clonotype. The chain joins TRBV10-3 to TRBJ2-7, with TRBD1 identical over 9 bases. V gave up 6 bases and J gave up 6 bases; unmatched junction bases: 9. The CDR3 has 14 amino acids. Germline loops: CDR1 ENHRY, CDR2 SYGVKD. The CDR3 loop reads CAIRAGTGIVEQYF. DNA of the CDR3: TGTGCCATCAGAGCCGGGACAGGGATCGTCGAGCAGTACTTC.

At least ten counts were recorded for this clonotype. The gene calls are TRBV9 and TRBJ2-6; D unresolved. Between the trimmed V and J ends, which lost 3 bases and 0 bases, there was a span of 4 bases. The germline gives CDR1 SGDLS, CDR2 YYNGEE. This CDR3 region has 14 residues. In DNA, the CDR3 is TGTGCCAGCAGCGCCGCCTCTGGGGCCAACGTCCTGACTTTC. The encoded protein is CASSAASGANVLTF.

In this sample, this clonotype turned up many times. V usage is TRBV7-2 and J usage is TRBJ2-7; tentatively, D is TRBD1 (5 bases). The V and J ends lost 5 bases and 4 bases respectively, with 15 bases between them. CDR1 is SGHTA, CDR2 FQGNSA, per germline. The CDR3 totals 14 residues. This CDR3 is CASSPGPTIYEQYF. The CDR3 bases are TGTGCCAGCAGCCCAGGGCCAACTATTTACGAGCAGTACTTC. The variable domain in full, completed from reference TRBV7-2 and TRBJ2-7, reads GAGVSQSPSNKVTEKGKDVELRCDPISGHTALYWYRQSLGQGLEFLIYFQGNSAPDKSGLPSDRFSAERTGGSVSTLTIQRTQQEDSAVYLCASSPGPTIYEQYFGPGTRLTVT.

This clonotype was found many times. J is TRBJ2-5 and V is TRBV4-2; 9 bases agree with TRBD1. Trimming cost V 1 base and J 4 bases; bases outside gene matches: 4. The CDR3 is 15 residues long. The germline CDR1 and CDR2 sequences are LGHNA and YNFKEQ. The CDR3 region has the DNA TGTGCCAGCAGCCAAGCACAGGGGGCGGGAGAGACCCAGTACTTC. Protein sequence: CASSQAQGAGETQYF.

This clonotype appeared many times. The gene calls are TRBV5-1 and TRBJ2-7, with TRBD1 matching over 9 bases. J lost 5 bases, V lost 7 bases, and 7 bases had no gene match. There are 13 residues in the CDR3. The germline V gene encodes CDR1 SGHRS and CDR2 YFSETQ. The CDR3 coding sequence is TGCGCCAGCTTCGGGACAGGGCTCAACGAGCAGTACTTC. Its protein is CASFGTGLNEQYF.

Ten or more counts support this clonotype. CDR3 bases: TGCGCCAGTAGGCTGACAGGGCTCACCGGGGAGCTGTTTTTT. Its protein is CASRLTGLTGELFF. V gene TRBV5-1 combines with J gene TRBJ2-2, with TRBD1 identical over 7 bases. The germline gives CDR1 SGHRS, CDR2 YFSETQ. J lost 4 bases, V lost 8 bases, and 8 bases had no gene match. The CDR3 covers 14 residues.

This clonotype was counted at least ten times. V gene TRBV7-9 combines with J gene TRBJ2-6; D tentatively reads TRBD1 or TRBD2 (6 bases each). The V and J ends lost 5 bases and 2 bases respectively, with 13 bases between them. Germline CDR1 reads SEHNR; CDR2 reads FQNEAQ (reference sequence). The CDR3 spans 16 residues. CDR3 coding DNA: TGTGCCAGCAGCCCCTGGGGGGCACCTGGGGCCAACGTCCTGACTTTC. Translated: CASSPWGAPGANVLTF.

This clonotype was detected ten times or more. CDR3 in amino acids: CASSEMRGTEAFF. For the CDR3, the DNA is TGTGCCAGCAGTGAAATGAGGGGCACTGAAGCTTTCTTT. This chain links TRBV6-1 with TRBJ1-1, with D perhaps TRBD1 (5 bases). Germline CDR1 reads MNHNS; CDR2 reads SASEGT. CDR3 length equals 13 residues. Between the trimmed V and J ends, which lost 2 bases and 4 bases, there was a span of 8 bases.

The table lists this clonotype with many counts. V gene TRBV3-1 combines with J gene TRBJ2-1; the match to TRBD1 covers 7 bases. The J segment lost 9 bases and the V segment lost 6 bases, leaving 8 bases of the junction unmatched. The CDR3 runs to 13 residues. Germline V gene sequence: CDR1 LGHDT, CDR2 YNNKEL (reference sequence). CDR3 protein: CASRSNRGGEQFF. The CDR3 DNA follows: TGTGCCAGCAGGTCCAACAGGGGCGGTGAGCAGTTCTTC.

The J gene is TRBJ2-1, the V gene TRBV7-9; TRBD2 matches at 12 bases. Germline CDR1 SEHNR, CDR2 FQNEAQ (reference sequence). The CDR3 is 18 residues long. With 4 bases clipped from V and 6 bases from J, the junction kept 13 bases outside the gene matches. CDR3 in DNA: TGTGCCAGCAGCTCCCCCCGCGAGCGACTAGCGGGAGTCAATGAGCAGTTCTTC. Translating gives CASSSPRERLAGVNEQFF.

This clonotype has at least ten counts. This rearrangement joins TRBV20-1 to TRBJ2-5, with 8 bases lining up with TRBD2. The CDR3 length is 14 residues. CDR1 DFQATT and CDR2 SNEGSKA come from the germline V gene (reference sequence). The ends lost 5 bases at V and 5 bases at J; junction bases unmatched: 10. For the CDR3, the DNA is TGCAGTGCTCCTGGACTAGCAGTAAGGGAGACCCAGTACTTC. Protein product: CSAPGLAVRETQYF.

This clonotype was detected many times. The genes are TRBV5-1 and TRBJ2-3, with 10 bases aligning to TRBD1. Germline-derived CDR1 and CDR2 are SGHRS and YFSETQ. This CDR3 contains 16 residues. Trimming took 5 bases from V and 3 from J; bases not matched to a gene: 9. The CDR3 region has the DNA TGCGCCAGCAGGGGCCCGGGACAGGGGCGGACAGATACGCAGTATTTT. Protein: CASRGPGQGRTDTQYF.

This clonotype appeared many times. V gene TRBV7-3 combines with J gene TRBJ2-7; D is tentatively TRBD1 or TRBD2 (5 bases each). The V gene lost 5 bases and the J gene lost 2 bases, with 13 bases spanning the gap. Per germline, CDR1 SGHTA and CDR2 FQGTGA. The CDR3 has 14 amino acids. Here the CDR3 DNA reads TGTGCCAGCAGCCTCCGGGACGGAGCCTACGAGCAGTACTTC. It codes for CASSLRDGAYEQYF.

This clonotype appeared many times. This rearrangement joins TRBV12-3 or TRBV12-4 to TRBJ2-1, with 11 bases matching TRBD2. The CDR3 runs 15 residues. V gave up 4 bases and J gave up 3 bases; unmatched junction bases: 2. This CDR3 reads CASSSLAGGYNEQFF. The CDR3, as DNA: TGTGCCAGCAGTTCTCTAGCGGGGGGCTACAATGAGCAGTTCTTC.

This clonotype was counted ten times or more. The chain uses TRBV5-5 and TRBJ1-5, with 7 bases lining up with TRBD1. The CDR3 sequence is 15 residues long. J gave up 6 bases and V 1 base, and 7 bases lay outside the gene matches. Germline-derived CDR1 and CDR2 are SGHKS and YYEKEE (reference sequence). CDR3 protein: CASSLTTGVAQPQHF. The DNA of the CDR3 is TGTGCCAGCAGCTTGACTACAGGGGTAGCTCAGCCCCAGCATTTT.

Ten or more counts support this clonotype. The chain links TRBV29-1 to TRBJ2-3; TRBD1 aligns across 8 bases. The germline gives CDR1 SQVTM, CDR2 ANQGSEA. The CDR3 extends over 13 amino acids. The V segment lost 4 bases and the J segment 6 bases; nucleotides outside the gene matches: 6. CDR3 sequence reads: CSVGGQGRDTQYF. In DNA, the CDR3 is TGCAGCGTTGGCGGACAGGGTCGTGATACGCAGTATTTT.